This T cell receptor beta chain was retrieved from a study of beta chain features in type 1 diabetes. Whole-study findings and limits: Patients with Type 1 diabetes showed moderately but significantly shorter TCRB CDR3s in all four CD4+ subsets.

A word on this clone: As yet, its antigen is unknown.

Since all of the isolated RNA was reverse transcribed, expressed TCRB transcripts were what got sequenced. Sequencing was performed with immunoSEQ multiplex PCR; in TCRdb, only in-frame clones are kept and a portion is missing. This sample has 150,000 or so clones, with around 8% found just once. J gave up 6 bases and V 3 bases, and 4 bases lay outside the gene matches. Germline V gene data show CDR1 as LNHDA and CDR2 as SQIVND (reference sequence). The CDR3 has 15 amino acids. Sequencing was carried out using central memory CD4+ T cells from blood. The V and J genes are TRBV19 and TRBJ2-7, with 14 nucleotides matching TRBD2. This receptor was taken from a woman aged 18-30 years with type 1 diabetes. The CDR3 protein is CASSMTGTSGSEQYF. CDR3 DNA: TGTGCCAGTAGTATGACCGGGACTAGCGGGAGCGAGCAGTACTTC.